This TCR beta chain was identified during a study of cytomegalovirus exposure and HLA in healthy donors. Comments on this clone: Its target is unknown.

The study, taken as a whole, reports: The authors listed 164 TCR beta chains as cytomegalovirus-associated. Several of the most significant clusters appeared, in a later analysis, to be linked to common viral pathogens. Most observed TCR sequences were rare, whereas some public TCRs were detected in many donors.

In the PCR, 60 Vbeta and 13 Jbeta primers were used. This table comes from immunoSEQ multiplex PCR, and its TCRdb copy is limited to in-frame clones, with some not included. The sample contains about 150,000 clones, approximately 86% of which appear only once. This TCR came from a woman aged 18-29 years in good health and CMV-seronegative. Sample: PBMCs.

CDR3 residues: CASSLRGDTEAFF. The CDR3 DNA follows: TGTGCCAGCAGCTTGCGGGGGGACACTGAAGCTTTCTTT. V gene TRBV27 combines with J gene TRBJ1-1; D might be TRBD1 (5 bases). Germline CDR1 reads MNHEY; CDR2 reads SMNVEV (reference sequence). Trimming took 6 bases from V and 3 from J, leaving 11 bases between them. The CDR3 runs to 13 residues.